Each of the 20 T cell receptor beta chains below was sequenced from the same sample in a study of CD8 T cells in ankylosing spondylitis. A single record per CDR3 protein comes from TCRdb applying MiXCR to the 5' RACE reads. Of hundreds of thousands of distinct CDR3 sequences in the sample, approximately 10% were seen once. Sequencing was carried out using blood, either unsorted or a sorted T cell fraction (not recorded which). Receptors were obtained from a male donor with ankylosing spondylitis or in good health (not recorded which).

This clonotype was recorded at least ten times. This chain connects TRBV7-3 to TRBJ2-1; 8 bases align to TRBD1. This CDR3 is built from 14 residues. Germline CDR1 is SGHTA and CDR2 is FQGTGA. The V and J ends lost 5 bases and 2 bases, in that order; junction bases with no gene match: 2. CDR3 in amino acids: CASSDRGTYNEQFF. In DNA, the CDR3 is TGTGCCAGCAGCGACAGGGGTACCTACAATGAGCAGTTCTTC.

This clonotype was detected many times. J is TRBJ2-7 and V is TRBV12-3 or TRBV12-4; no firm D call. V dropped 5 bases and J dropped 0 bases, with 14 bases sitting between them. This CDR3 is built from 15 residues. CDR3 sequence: CASSQRRSGSYEQYF. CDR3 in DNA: TGTGCCAGCAGTCAAAGACGTTCGGGCTCCTACGAGCAGTACTTC.

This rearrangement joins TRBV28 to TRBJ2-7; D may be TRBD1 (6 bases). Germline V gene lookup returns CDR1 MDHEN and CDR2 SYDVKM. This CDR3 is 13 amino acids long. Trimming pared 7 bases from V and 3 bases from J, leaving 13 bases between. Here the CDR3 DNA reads TGTGCCAGCACCGAAAGGGGGTACTACGAGCAGTACTTC. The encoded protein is CASTERGYYEQYF.

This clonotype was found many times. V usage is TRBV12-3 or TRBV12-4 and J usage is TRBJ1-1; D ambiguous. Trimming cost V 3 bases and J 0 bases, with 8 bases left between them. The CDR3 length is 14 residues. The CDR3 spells CASSFAVMNTEAFF. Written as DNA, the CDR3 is TGTGCCAGCAGTTTCGCGGTGATGAACACTGAAGCTTTCTTT.

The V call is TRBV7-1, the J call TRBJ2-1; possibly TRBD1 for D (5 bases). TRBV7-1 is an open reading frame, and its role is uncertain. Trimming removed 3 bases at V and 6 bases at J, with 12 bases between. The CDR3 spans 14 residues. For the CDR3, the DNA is TGTGCCAGCAGCTCCCGGCGTCAGGGCAATGAGCAGTTCTTC. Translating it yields CASSSRRQGNEQFF.

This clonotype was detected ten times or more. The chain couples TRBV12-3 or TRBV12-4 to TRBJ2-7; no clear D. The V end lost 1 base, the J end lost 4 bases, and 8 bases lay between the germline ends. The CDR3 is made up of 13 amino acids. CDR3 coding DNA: TGTGCCAGCAGTTTAGACCGGGTTTACGAGCAGTACTTC. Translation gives CASSLDRVYEQYF.

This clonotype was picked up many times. CDR3 amino acids: CASSEIPILNEQFF. Here the CDR3 DNA reads TGTGCCAGCAGCGAAATCCCCATACTCAATGAGCAGTTCTTC. V gene TRBV7-9 combines with J gene TRBJ2-1; no clear D gene. The CDR3 length is 14 residues. The germline CDR1 and CDR2 sequences are SEHNR and FQNEAQ (reference sequence). V lost 5 bases to trimming and J lost 6 bases, with 14 bases between them.

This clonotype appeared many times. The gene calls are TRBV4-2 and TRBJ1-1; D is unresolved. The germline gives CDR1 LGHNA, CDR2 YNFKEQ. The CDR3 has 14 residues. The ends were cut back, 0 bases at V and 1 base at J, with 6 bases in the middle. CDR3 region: CASSQDWGNTEAFF. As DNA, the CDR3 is TGTGCCAGCAGCCAAGATTGGGGGAACACTGAAGCTTTCTTT.

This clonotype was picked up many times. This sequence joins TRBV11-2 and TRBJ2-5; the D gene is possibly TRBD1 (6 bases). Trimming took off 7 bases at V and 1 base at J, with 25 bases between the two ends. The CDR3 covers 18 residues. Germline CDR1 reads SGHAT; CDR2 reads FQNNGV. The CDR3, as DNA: TGTGCCAGCATCTCTATCGGTTCCGGCAGGGGCGGCCAAGAGACCCAGTACTTC. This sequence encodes CASISIGSGRGGQETQYF.

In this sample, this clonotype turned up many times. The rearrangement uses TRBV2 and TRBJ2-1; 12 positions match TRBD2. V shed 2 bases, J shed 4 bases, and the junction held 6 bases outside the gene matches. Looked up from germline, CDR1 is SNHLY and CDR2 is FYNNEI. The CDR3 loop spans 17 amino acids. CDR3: CASSEKTSGGLYNEQFF. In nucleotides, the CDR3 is TGTGCCAGCAGTGAAAAAACTAGCGGGGGGCTATACAATGAGCAGTTCTTC.

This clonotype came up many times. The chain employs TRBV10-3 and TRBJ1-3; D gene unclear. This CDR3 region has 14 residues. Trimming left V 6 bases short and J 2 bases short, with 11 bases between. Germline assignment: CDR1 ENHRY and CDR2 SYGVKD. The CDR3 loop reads CAIRTQGTGNTIYF. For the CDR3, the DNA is TGTGCCATCAGAACTCAAGGTACTGGAAACACCATATATTTT.

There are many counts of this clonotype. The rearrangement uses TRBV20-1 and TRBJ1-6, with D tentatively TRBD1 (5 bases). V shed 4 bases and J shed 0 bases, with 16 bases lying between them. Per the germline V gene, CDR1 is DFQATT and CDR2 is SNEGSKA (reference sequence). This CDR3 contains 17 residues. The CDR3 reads CSATAVGPSSYNSPLHF. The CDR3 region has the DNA TGCAGTGCTACAGCCGTGGGGCCGAGCTCCTATAATTCACCCCTCCACTTT.

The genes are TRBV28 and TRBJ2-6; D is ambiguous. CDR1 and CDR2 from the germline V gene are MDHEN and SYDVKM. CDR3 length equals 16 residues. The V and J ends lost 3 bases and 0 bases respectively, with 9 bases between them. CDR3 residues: CASSFLSHSGANVLTF. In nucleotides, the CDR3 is TGTGCCAGCAGTTTCTTATCACACTCTGGGGCCAACGTCCTGACTTTC. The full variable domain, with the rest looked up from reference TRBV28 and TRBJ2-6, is DVKVTQSSRYLVKRTGEKVFLECVQDMDHENMFWYRQDPGLGLRLIYFSYDVKMKEKGDIPEGYSVSREKKERFSLILESASTNQTSMYLCASSFLSHSGANVLTFGAGSRLTVL.

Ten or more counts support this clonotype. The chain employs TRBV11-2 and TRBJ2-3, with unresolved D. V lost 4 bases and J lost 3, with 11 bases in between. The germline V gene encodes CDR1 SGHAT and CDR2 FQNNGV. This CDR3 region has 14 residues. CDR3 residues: CASSSRWDTDTQYF. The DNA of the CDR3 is TGTGCCAGCAGCTCCCGGTGGGATACAGATACGCAGTATTTT.

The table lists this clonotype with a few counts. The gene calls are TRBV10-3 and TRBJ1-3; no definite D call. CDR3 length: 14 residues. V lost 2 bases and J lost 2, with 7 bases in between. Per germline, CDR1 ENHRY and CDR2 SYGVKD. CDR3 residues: CAISEIEPGNTIYF. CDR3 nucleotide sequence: TGTGCCATCAGTGAGATCGAGCCTGGAAACACCATATATTTT.

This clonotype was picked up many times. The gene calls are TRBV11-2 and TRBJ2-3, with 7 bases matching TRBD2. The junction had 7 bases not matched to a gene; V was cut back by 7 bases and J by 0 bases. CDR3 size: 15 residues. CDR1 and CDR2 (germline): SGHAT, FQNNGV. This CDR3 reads CASIRTSGSTDTQYF. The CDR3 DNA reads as TGTGCCAGCATCCGGACTAGTGGCAGCACAGATACGCAGTATTTT. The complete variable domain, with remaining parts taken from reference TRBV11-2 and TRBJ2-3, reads EAGVAQSPRYKIIEKRQSVAFWCNPISGHATLYWYQQILGQGPKLLIQFQNNGVVDDSQLPKDRFSAERLKGVDSTLKIQPAKLEDSAVYLCASIRTSGSTDTQYFGPGTRLTVL.

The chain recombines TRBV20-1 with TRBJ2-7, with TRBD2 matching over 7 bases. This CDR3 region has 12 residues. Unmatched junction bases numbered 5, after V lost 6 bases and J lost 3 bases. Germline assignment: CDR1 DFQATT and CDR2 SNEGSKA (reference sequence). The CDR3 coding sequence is TGCAGTGCCCCCGGGGAGGGCTACGAGCAGTACTTC. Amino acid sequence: CSAPGEGYEQYF.

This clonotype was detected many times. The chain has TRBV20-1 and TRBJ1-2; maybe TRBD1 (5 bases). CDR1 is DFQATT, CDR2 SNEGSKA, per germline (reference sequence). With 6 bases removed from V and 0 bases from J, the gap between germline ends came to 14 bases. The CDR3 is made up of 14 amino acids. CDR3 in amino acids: CSADRDGTNYGYTF. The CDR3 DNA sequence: TGCAGTGCGGACCGGGACGGCACTAACTATGGCTACACCTTC.

The DNA of the CDR3 is TGTGCCAGCAGCCAACAACAGGGACTGCCCCAGCATTTT. Translating gives CASSQQQGLPQHF. This chain joins TRBV3-1 and TRBJ1-5; maybe TRBD1 (6 bases). V was pared by 2 bases and J by 9 bases, with 11 bases between. Germline CDR1 is LGHDT and CDR2 is YNNKEL (reference sequence). The CDR3 is 13 amino acids.

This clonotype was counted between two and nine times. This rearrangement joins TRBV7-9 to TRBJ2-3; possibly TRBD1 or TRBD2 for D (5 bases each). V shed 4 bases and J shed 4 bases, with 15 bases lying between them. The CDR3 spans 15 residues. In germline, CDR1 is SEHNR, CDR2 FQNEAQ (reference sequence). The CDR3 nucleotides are TGTGCCAGCAGCTACAGAGGGGTTAGGGCAGATACGCAGTATTTT. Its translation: CASSYRGVRADTQYF.